The next 15 T cell receptor beta chains were all read from a single sample in a study of beta chain features in type 1 diabetes. Every isolated RNA sample was fully reverse transcribed, so sequencing captured expressed TCRB transcripts. Sequenced by immunoSEQ multiplex PCR; TCRdb stores in-frame clones only, minus some. The sample contains over 700,000 clones, about a sixth of which appear only once. Sequenced material: naive CD4+ T cells from blood. Every receptor here comes from a woman in her late teens or twenties in good health.

The V and J genes are TRBV5-1 and TRBJ2-5; TRBD2 might be the D (5 bases). The germline V and J ends were trimmed by 0 bases and 4 bases, with 13 bases remaining between them. The CDR3 has 15 residues. Germline-derived CDR1 and CDR2 are SGHRS and YFSETQ. In nucleotides, the CDR3 is TGCGCCAGCAGCTTGGTAGCGTTCCCACGAGAGACCCAGTACTTC. Protein product: CASSLVAFPRETQYF.

The sample holds a few counts of this clone. The chain links TRBV28 to TRBJ2-7, with TRBD2 identical over 8 bases. The CDR3 runs to 16 residues. V dropped 6 bases and J dropped 1; count of bases not matched to a gene: 11. The germline gives CDR1 MDHEN, CDR2 SYDVKM. The CDR3 here is CASRSGGRWGSYEQYF. The CDR3 region has the DNA TGTGCCAGCAGGAGCGGGGGAAGGTGGGGATCCTACGAGCAGTACTTC.

There are a few counts of this clone. V gene TRBV11-2 combines with J gene TRBJ2-5; maybe TRBD2 (7 bases). There are 18 residues in the CDR3. Germline-derived CDR1 and CDR2 are SGHAT and FQNNGV. Trimming removed 2 bases at V and 5 bases at J, with 24 bases between. The CDR3 nucleotides are TGTGCCAGCAGCTTACGGCCCGCTTTACGGGGGGCCATGGAGACCCAGTACTTC. It specifies CASSLRPALRGAMETQYF.

This chain joins TRBV11-1 and TRBJ2-2, with D possibly being TRBD1 (6 bases). V was trimmed by 0 bases and J by 1 base, leaving 15 bases between them. Germline V gene sequence: CDR1 SGHAT, CDR2 FQDESV (reference sequence). The CDR3 spans 18 residues. The CDR3 spells CASSLAIEGHLNTGELFF. As DNA, the CDR3 is TGTGCCAGCAGCTTAGCGATTGAGGGACACCTGAACACCGGGGAGCTGTTTTTT. The whole variable domain, filled in from reference TRBV11-1 and TRBJ2-2, reads EAEVAQSPRYKITEKSQAVAFWCDPISGHATLYWYRQILGQGPELLVQFQDESVVDDSQLPKDRFSAERLKGVDSTLKIQPAELGDSAMYLCASSLAIEGHLNTGELFFGEGSRLTVL.

This sequence joins TRBV4-3 and TRBJ2-3; a weak D match, TRBD1 (5 bases). The J call may be faulty, since TRBJ1-5 better matches the DNA end. CDR1 is LGHNA, CDR2 YSLEER, per germline. The CDR3 length is 17 residues. CDR3 DNA sequence: TGCGCCAGCAGCCACTTAACCGGGACTGCATTCACAGATACGCAGCATTTT. It encodes CASSHLTGTAFTDTQHF.

This chain uses TRBV9 with TRBJ1-4; 7 bases align to TRBD1. This CDR3 contains 15 residues. Germline CDR1 SGDLS, CDR2 YYNGEE. With 0 bases clipped from V and 3 bases from J, the junction kept 2 bases outside the gene matches. The CDR3 DNA reads as TGTGCCAGCAGCGTAGAGGACAGGCCTAATGAAAAACTGTTTTTT. This translates into CASSVEDRPNEKLFF.

The genes are TRBV2 and TRBJ1-2; the D is unclear. Trimming pared 5 bases from V and 8 bases from J, leaving 21 bases between. Germline lookup yields CDR1 SNHLY and CDR2 FYNNEI. The CDR3 is 15 residues long. The CDR3 spells CASSQTVSGVIGYTF. The CDR3 nucleotides read TGTGCCAGCAGTCAAACCGTTAGTGGGGTCATAGGCTACACCTTC.

This rearrangement joins TRBV28 to TRBJ2-3; 11 positions agree with TRBD1. The V and J ends lost 8 bases and 6 bases, in that order; junction bases with no gene match: 7. Per germline, CDR1 MDHEN and CDR2 SYDVKM. The CDR3 loop spans 14 amino acids. CDR3 DNA: TGTGCCAGCGTCGCGGACAGGGGGCAGGATACGCAGTATTTT. Its protein is CASVADRGQDTQYF.

The chain joins TRBV6-5 to TRBJ2-7, with no clear D. V was cut by 0 bases and J by 0 bases, with 9 bases left in between. Germline CDR1 and CDR2: MNHEY and SVGAGI. The CDR3 sequence is 15 residues long. This chain's CDR3 is CASSYSMQISYEQYF. The CDR3, as DNA: TGTGCCAGCAGTTACTCGATGCAGATCTCCTACGAGCAGTACTTC.

This clone was observed a few times. The V gene is TRBV4-3, the J gene TRBJ2-7, with TRBD2 matching over 9 bases. J was trimmed by 4 bases and V by 4 bases; bases with no gene match: 2. The CDR3 runs to 13 residues. CDR1 LGHNA and CDR2 YSLEER come from the germline V gene. The CDR3 here is CASSPLAGYEQYF. The CDR3 DNA follows: TGCGCCAGCAGCCCCCTAGCGGGATACGAGCAGTACTTC.

This clone was seen a handful of times. The CDR3 sequence is CASSSDFYSGANVLTF. CDR3 coding DNA: TGTGCCAGCAGTTCGGACTTCTACTCTGGGGCCAACGTCCTGACTTTC. The chain recombines TRBV6-5 with TRBJ2-6, with a tentative D call TRBD2 (5 bases). V was clipped by 4 bases and J by 0 bases, with 10 bases between them. Germline values: CDR1 MNHEY, CDR2 SVGAGI. The CDR3 covers 16 residues.

The genes are TRBV28 and TRBJ2-1, with TRBD1 matching 8 bases. V lost 7 bases and J lost 6; bases outside the gene matches: 8. This CDR3 region has 14 residues. The V gene's germline CDR1 is MDHEN and CDR2 SYDVKM. The CDR3 reads CASIGGQVGNEQFF. The CDR3 nucleotides are TGTGCCAGCATAGGGGGACAGGTGGGCAATGAGCAGTTCTTC.

The chain recombines TRBV19 with TRBJ1-5; D is ambiguous. V shed 5 bases and J shed 0 bases, with 8 bases lying between them. Germline CDR1 and CDR2: LNHDA and SQIVND (reference sequence). This CDR3 comprises 14 residues. Written as DNA, the CDR3 is TGTGCCAGTAGTGGGGTAACTAGCAATCAGCCCCAGCATTTT. Protein sequence: CASSGVTSNQPQHF.

This clone was recorded a few times. This sequence joins TRBV28 and TRBJ2-1; TRBD2 matches at 7 bases. CDR3 size: 13 residues. Losses at the gene ends were 4 bases for V and 7 bases for J; bases not matched to a gene: 4. CDR1 and CDR2 from the germline V gene are MDHEN and SYDVKM. The CDR3 coding sequence is TGTGCCAGCAGTTGGGGGGGGACGAATGAGCAGTTCTTC. Its translation: CASSWGGTNEQFF.

This clone was counted a few times. This chain uses TRBV9 with TRBJ2-5, with 8 bases identical to TRBD2. Germline V gene data show CDR1 as SGDLS and CDR2 as YYNGEE. V dropped 0 bases and J dropped 3; count of bases not matched to a gene: 4. The CDR3 consists of 15 residues. CDR3 in DNA: TGTGCCAGCAGCGTAGCCCCAGCGGGAGAAGAGACCCAGTACTTC. This translates into CASSVAPAGEETQYF.